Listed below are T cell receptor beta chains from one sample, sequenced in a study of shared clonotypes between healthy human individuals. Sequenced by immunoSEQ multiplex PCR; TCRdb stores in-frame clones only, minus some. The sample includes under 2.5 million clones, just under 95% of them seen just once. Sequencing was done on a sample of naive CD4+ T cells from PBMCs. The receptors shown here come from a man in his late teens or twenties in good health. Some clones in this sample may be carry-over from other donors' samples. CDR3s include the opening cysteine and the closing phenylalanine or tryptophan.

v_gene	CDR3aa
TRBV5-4	CASSLLGYGVETQYF
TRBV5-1	CASSLLSGRPNTEAFF
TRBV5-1	CASRGLATDTQYF
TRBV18	CASSPPRGDKTHNEKLFF
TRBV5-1	CASSPSQGAPYEQYF
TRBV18	CASSPRLAGGGEQYF
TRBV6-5	CASRGSGTSGYEQYF
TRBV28	CASSLNGRGSNQPQHF
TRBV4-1	CASSLTGRNEKLFF
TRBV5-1	CASSLTGDPSYNEQFF
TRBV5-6	CASSRGQGADSPLHF
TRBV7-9	CASSKPGRGYEQYF
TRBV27	CASRQSAGNTIYF
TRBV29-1	CSVVKQGAGMGYTF
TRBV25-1	CASSDYRELGFTDTQYF
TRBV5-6	CASSPLQANDEQFF
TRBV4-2	CASSPRRTSYEQYF
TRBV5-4	CASSRGLAGGGTDTQYF
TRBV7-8	CASSLGVRGVNEQFF
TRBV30	CADPGGGEVNEQFF
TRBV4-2	CASSQGGNGANVLTF
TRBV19	CASSNILPGGTPSPSNTGELFF
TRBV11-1	CASQTGTNEQYF
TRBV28	CASSLLGLGTGELFF
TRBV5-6	CASSLWGRSYEQYF
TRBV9	CASSETGNTGELFF
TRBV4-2	CASLGREDEQYF
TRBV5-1	CASSLRTSDSPSSYNEQFF
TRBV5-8	CASGVRDRDTGELFF
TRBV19	CASSGMTDRGAFF
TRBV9	CASSIRQGMTDTQYF
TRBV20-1	CSAQGNGYTF
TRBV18	CASSSGTLSNTGELFF
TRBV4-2	CASSQAGQSNQPQHF
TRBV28	CASTSGPFGGKLFF
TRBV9	CASSASGWDTQYF
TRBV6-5	CASSYSRQGDTEAFF
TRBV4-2	CASSQAGQYTQYF
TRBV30	CAWIPGWTSGDSYNEQFF
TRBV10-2	CASSGMAGGGHGELFF
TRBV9	CASSGRQGLGATQYF
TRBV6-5	CATRVSGANVLTF
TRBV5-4	CASSPGGTENTEAFF
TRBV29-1	CTAQGFSGELFF
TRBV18	CASSPPGRTGAKNIQYF
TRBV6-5	CASGPGLSTYEQYF
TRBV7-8	CASSLARGRRNTIYF
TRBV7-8	CASSFHRGQEFF
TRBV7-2	CASSLGLAEQFF
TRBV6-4	CASSELAGLPNEQFF
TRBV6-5	CASSFYQQGRRF
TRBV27	CASSTGTSGRGNYEQYF
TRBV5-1	CASSYQQGRSYNEQFF
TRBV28	CASSSATSGDSYEQYF
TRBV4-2	CASSLGSGRGEQYF
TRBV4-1	CASSQTRGAKNIQYF